The sequence of this T cell receptor beta chain was determined in a study of cytomegalovirus exposure and HLA in healthy donors. Those who donated were healthy bone marrow donors. Worth noting for this clone: The antigen remains unidentified.

There are 13 residues in the CDR3. Germline loops: CDR1 MNHEY, CDR2 SMNVEV (reference sequence). Trimming removed 5 bases from V and 8 bases from J, with 15 bases in between. The PCR had 60 Vbeta and 13 Jbeta primers. Method: immunoSEQ multiplex PCR; TCRdb's copy keeps in-frame clones and lacks some. The profile covers 150,000 to 200,000 clones, with about 70% appearing a single time and 2.5% to 3.5% taken by the ten largest. The study's findings and limits: The study designated about 180 TCR beta chains cytomegalovirus-associated. There were several of the most significant clusters that appeared linked to common viral pathogens in a later analysis.

Sequencing was done on a sample of PBMCs. The rearrangement joins TRBV27 to TRBJ1-2; D is unclear. This TCR was sampled from a male donor in good health and CMV-seronegative. CDR3 sequence reads: CASSLSRNVGYTF. In DNA, the CDR3 is TGTGCCAGCAGTCTCTCGCGGAATGTGGGCTACACCTTC.